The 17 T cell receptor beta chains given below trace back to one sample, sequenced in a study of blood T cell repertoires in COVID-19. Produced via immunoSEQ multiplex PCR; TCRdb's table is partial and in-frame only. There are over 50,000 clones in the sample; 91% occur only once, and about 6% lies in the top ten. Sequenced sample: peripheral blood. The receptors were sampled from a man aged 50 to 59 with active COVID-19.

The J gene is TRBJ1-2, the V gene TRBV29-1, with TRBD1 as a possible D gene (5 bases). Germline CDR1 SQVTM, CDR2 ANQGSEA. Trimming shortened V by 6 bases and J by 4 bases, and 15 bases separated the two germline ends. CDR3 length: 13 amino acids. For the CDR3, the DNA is TGCAGCGTAGCTAGAGACAGTCTCTATGGCTACACCTTC. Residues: CSVARDSLYGYTF.

CDR3 in amino acids: CASSHPGTSGSPYNEQFF. DNA for the CDR3: TGTGCCAGCAGCCACCCCGGGACTAGCGGGAGCCCCTACAATGAGCAGTTCTTC. The V call is TRBV3-1 (or the pseudogene TRBV3-2), the J call TRBJ2-1, with TRBD2 identical over 14 bases. The CDR3 is 18 amino acids. CDR1 and CDR2 (germline): LGHDT, YNNKEL (reference sequence). V was pared by 3 bases and J by 2 bases, with 6 bases of the junction left unmatched.

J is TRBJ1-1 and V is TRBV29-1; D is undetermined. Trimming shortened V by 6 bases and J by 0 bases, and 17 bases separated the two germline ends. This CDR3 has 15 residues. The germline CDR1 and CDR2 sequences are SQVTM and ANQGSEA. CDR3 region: CSVAPVLRVNTEAFF. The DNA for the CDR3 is TGCAGCGTGGCGCCGGTCCTGCGGGTGAACACTGAAGCTTTCTTT.

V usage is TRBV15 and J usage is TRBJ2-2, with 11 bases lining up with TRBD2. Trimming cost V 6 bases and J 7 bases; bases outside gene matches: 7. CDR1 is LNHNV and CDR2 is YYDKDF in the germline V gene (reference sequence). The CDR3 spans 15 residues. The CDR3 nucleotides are TGTGCCACCAGTCTTAGCGGGAGGGCTAACGGGGAGCTGTTTTTT. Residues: CATSLSGRANGELFF.

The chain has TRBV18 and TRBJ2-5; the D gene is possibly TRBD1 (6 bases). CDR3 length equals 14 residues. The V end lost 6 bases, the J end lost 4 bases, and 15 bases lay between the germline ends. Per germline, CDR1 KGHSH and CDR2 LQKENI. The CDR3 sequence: CASSHGWTAETQYF. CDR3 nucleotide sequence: TGTGCCAGCTCTCACGGGTGGACAGCAGAGACCCAGTACTTC. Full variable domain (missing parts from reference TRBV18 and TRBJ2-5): NAGVMQNPRHLVRRRGQEARLRCSPMKGHSHVYWYRQLPEEGLKFMVYLQKENIIDESGMPKERFSAEFPKEGPSILRIQQVVRGDSAAYFCASSHGWTAETQYFGPGTRLLVL.

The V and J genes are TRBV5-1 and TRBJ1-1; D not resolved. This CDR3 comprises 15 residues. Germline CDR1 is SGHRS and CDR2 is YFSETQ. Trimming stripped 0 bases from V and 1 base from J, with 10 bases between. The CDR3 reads CASSLVGQANTEAFF. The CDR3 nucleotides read TGCGCCAGCAGCTTGGTAGGTCAGGCGAACACTGAAGCTTTCTTT.

CDR3 loop: CASSLLTREETQYF. CDR3 DNA: TGTGCCAGCAGCTTATTAACTAGAGAAGAGACCCAGTACTTC. V usage is TRBV7-2 and J usage is TRBJ2-5; perhaps TRBD2 as D (5 bases). V shed 2 bases and J shed 3 bases, with 10 bases lying between them. The CDR3 spans 14 residues. Germline-derived CDR1 and CDR2 are SGHTA and FQGNSA.

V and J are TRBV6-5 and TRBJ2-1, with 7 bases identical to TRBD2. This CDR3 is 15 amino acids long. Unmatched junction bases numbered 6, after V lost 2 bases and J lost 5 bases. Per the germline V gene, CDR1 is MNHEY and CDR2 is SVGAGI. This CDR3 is CASSYRDYPNNEQFF. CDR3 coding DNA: TGTGCCAGCAGTTACCGGGACTACCCTAACAATGAGCAGTTCTTC.

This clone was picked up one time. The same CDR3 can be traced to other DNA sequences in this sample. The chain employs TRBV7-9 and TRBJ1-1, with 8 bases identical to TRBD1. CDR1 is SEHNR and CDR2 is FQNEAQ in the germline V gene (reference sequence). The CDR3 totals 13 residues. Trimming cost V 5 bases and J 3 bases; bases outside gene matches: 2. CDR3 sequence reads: CASSLTGDTEAFF. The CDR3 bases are TGTGCCAGCAGCCTGACAGGGGACACTGAAGCTTTCTTT.

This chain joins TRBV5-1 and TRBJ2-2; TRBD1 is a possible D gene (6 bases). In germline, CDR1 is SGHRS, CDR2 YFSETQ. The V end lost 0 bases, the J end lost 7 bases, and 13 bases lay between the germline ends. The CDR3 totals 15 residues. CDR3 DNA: TGCGCCAGCAGCTTGGCCAGAGGACAGCACGGGGAGCTGTTTTTT. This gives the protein CASSLARGQHGELFF. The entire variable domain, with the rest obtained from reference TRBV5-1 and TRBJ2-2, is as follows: KAGVTQTPRYLIKTRGQQVTLSCSPISGHRSVSWYQQTPGQGLQFLFEYFSETQRNKGNFPGRFSGRQFSNSRSEMNVSTLELGDSALYLCASSLARGQHGELFFGEGSRLTVL.

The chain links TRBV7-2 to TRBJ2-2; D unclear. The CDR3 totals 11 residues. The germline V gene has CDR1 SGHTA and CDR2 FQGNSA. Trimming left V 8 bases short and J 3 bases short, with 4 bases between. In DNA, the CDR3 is TGTGCCAGCCGGTACACCGGGGAGCTGTTTTTT. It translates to CASRYTGELFF.

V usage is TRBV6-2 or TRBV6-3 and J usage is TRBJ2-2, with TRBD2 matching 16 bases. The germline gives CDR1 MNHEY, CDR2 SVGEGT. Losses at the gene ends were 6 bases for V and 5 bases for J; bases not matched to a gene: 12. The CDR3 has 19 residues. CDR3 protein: CASSPVPGLAGGPTGELFF. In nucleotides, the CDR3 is TGTGCCAGCAGCCCTGTCCCGGGACTAGCGGGGGGGCCGACCGGGGAGCTGTTTTTT.

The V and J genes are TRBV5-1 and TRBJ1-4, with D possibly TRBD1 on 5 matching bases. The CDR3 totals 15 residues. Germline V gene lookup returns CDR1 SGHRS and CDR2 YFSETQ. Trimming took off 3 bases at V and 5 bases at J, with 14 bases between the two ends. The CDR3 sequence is CASSWGTGANEKLFF. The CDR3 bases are TGCGCCAGCAGCTGGGGGACGGGAGCGAATGAAAAACTGTTTTTT. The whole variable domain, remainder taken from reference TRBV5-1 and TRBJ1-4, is KAGVTQTPRYLIKTRGQQVTLSCSPISGHRSVSWYQQTPGQGLQFLFEYFSETQRNKGNFPGRFSGRQFSNSRSEMNVSTLELGDSALYLCASSWGTGANEKLFFGSGTQLSVL.

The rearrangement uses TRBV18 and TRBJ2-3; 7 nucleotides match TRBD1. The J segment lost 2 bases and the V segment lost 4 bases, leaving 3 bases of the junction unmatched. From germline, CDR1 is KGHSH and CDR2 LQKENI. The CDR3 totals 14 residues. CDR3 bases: TGTGCCAGCTCACGGGGACAGAACACAGATACGCAGTATTTT. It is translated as CASSRGQNTDTQYF.

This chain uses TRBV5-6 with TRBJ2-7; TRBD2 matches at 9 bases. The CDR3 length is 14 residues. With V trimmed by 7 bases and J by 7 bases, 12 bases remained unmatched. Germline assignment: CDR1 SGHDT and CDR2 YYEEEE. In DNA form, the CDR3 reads TGTGCCAGCGGCCTAGCGGGACTACAGGGGGAGCAGTACTTC. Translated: CASGLAGLQGEQYF.

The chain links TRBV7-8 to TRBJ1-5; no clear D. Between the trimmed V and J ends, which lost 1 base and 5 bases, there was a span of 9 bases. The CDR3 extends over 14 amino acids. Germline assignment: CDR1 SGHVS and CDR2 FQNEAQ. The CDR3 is CASSLVTADQPQHF. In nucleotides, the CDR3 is TGTGCCAGCAGCTTAGTAACGGCGGATCAGCCCCAGCATTTT.

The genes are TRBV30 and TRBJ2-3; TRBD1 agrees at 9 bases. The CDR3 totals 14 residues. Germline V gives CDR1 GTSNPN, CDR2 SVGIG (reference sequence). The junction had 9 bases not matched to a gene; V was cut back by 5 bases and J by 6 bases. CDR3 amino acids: CAWSEGQGFDTQYF. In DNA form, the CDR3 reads TGTGCCTGGTCTGAGGGACAGGGTTTTGATACGCAGTATTTT. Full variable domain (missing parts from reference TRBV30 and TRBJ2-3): SQTIHQWPATLVQPVGSPLSLECTVEGTSNPNLYWYRQAAGRGLQLLFYSVGIGQISSEVPQNLSASRPQDRQFILSSKKLLLSDSGFYLCAWSEGQGFDTQYFGPGTRLTVL.